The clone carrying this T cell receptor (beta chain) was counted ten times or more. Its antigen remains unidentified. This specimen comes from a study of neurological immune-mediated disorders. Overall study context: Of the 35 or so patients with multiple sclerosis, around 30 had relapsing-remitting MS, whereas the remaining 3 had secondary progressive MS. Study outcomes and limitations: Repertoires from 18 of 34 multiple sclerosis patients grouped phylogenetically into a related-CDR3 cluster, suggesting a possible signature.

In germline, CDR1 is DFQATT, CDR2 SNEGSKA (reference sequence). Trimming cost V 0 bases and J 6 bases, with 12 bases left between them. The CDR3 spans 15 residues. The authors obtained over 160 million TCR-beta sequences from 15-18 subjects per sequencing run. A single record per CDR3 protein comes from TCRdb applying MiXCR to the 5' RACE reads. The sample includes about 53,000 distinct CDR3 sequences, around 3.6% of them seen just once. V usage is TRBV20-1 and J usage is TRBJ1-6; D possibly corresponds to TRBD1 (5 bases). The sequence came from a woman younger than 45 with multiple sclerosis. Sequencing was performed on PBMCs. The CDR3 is CSARDGGFGNSPLHF. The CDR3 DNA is TGCAGTGCTAGAGACGGGGGATTTGGTAATTCACCCCTCCACTTT.